This T cell receptor (beta chain) was profiled in a study of blood T cell repertoires in COVID-19. Participants' reported clinical history set cohort assignment. Clones were read by immunoSEQ multiplex PCR, and TCRdb kept only the in-frame ones, dropping some. The sample has around 78,000 clones, approximately 90% seen once. The CDR3 is 13 residues long. Trimming pared 11 bases from V and 3 bases from J, leaving 13 bases between. Germline-derived CDR1 and CDR2 are SEHNR and FQNEAQ (reference sequence). The receptor was isolated from a woman in her fifties or sixties with acute COVID-19. The V gene is TRBV7-9, the J gene TRBJ1-4, with D uncertain. The material sequenced was PBMCs or T cells enriched from blood (not recorded which). The CDR3 DNA reads as TGTGCCTCATCTGGGCCTTCTAATGAAAAACTGTTTTTT. Its protein product is CASSGPSNEKLFF.